One sample yielded the 11 T cell receptor beta chains listed below, sequenced in a study of T-cell reconstitution after alpha-beta-depleted transplantation in children. During its preparation, the TCRbeta library received unique molecular identifiers. Via MiXCR, TCRdb re-called the PCR reads, giving one row per CDR3 protein. The sample lists around 490,000 distinct CDR3 sequences, 10% to 12% occurring once. Sequenced material: PBMCs, mostly from graft donor cells, taken 180 days after TCRalphabeta/CD19-depleted stem cell transplant. Receptor source: a female patient aged 2 to 10 who had a stem cell transplant for aplastic anemia, so the T cells may come from the graft donor.

There are a few counts of this clonotype. This rearrangement joins TRBV2 to TRBJ2-2; TRBD2 agrees at 10 bases. From germline, CDR1 is SNHLY and CDR2 FYNNEI. The CDR3 is made up of 16 amino acids. The V segment lost 7 bases and the J segment 3 bases; nucleotides outside the gene matches: 8. The CDR3 bases are TGTGCCAGCACCGAGACCCTAGCGGGAGACACCGGGGAGCTGTTTTTT. This codes for CASTETLAGDTGELFF.

The chain couples TRBV7-8 to TRBJ2-5; D is unclear. The V and J ends lost 5 bases and 2 bases respectively, with 12 bases between them. Looked up from germline, CDR1 is SGHVS and CDR2 is FQNEAQ. CDR3 size: 14 residues. This CDR3 is CASSATVPQETQYF. CDR3 DNA: TGTGCCAGCAGCGCGACGGTGCCTCAAGAGACCCAGTACTTC. Looking up the rest from reference TRBV7-8 and TRBJ2-5 gives the full variable domain: GAGVSQSPRYKVAKRGQDVALRCDPISGHVSLFWYQQALGQGPEFLTYFQNEAQLDKSGLPSDRFFAERPEGSVSTLKIQRTQQEDSAVYLCASSATVPQETQYFGPGTRLLVL.

This clonotype turned up a few times. The CDR3 DNA is TGCGCCAGCAGTGGGAACAGGCGCACCGGGGAGCTGTTTTTT. Encoded protein: CASSGNRRTGELFF. The gene calls are TRBV10-1 and TRBJ2-2; D is possibly TRBD1 (5 bases). The V gene lost 4 bases and the J gene lost 4 bases, with 10 bases spanning the gap. The germline gives CDR1 WNHNN, CDR2 SYGVQD (reference sequence). The CDR3 is 14 residues long.

The chain links TRBV12-3 or TRBV12-4 to TRBJ1-3; TRBD1 is a possible D gene (5 bases). The CDR3 extends over 16 amino acids. The V end lost 5 bases, the J end lost 4 bases, and 18 bases lay between the germline ends. In DNA, the CDR3 is TGTGCCAGCAGTCCCCGCGCCGGGGGGGTCGGAAACACCATATATTTT. It translates to CASSPRAGGVGNTIYF.

Worth noting for this clonotype: An end of the junction differs from the germline gene, which may be a read error. CDR3: CASSELKVIYTEQFF. As DNA, the CDR3 is TGTGCCAGCAGTGAATTGAAGGTTATCTACACTGAGCAGTTCTTC. The genes are TRBV6-1 and TRBJ2-1; no firm D call. CDR1 is MNHNS, CDR2 SASEGT, per germline. This CDR3 spans 15 amino acids.

A few counts support this clonotype. This chain links TRBV11-2 with TRBJ2-1; TRBD2 agrees at 10 bases. This CDR3 has 15 residues. The trim removed 5 bases at V and 11 bases at J, leaving 12 bases unmatched. Germline lookup yields CDR1 SGHAT and CDR2 FQNNGV. CDR3: CASSPAELAGVKQFF. CDR3 in DNA: TGTGCCAGCAGCCCCGCGGAGCTAGCGGGAGTGAAGCAGTTCTTC.

A note on this clonotype: Lacking the conserved final phenylalanine or tryptophan, this CDR3 likely reflects a read error. The chain combines TRBV5-6 with TRBJ2-5, with D perhaps matching TRBD1 or TRBD2 (5 bases each). The CDR3 totals 15 residues. V lost 1 base and J lost 5, with 15 bases in between. CDR1 is SGHDT and CDR2 is YYEEEE in the germline V gene. Here the CDR3 reads CASSLNGALWETQYI. DNA of the CDR3: TGTGCCAGCAGCTTGAACGGGGCCCTGTGGGAGACCCAGTACATC.

The chain combines TRBV2 with TRBJ2-5; D is possibly TRBD1 or TRBD2 (5 bases each). The CDR3 is 14 amino acids. Trimming pared 5 bases from V and 5 bases from J, leaving 15 bases between. Germline V gene data show CDR1 as SNHLY and CDR2 as FYNNEI. The DNA of the CDR3 is TGTGCCAGCAGTAAGGCATCAGGGACGGAGACCCAGTACTTC. Residues: CASSKASGTETQYF.

The gene calls are TRBV29-1 and TRBJ2-7; 8 nucleotides line up with TRBD2. The germline CDR1 and CDR2 sequences are SQVTM and ANQGSEA. The CDR3 totals 14 residues. J gave up 0 bases and V 2 bases, and 3 bases lay outside the gene matches. The CDR3 reads CSVEHSGSSYEQYF. The CDR3 nucleotides are TGCAGCGTTGAACACAGCGGGAGCTCCTACGAGCAGTACTTC.

There are a few counts of this clonotype. CDR3 sequence (DNA): TGTGCCAGCAGTTTAAATTCGGGAGTAGGCGGAGCTTTCTTT. Its translation is CASSLNSGVGGAFF. The chain joins TRBV27 to TRBJ1-1; D remains unclear. The CDR3 is 14 residues long. V was trimmed by 2 bases and J by 10 bases, leaving 17 bases between them. In germline, CDR1 is MNHEY, CDR2 SMNVEV (reference sequence).

This clonotype was counted between two and nine times. V and J are TRBV9 and TRBJ2-1, with 10 nucleotides matching TRBD2. The CDR3 contains 15 residues. The germline CDR1 and CDR2 sequences are SGDLS and YYNGEE. The trim removed 6 bases at V and 0 bases at J, leaving 3 bases unmatched. CDR3 residues: CASTKREGSYNEQFF. The DNA for the CDR3 is TGTGCCAGCACCAAGCGGGAGGGCTCCTACAATGAGCAGTTCTTC.